These 2 T cell receptor beta chains share one sample of origin, sequenced in a study of cytomegalovirus exposure and HLA in healthy donors. The PCR made use of 60 Vbeta and 13 Jbeta primers. TCRdb's table, derived via immunoSEQ multiplex PCR, lists solely in-frame clones and lacks some. Of around 95,000 clones listed, roughly 70% are singletons. What was sequenced was PBMCs. The receptors derive from a male donor in good health and CMV-seronegative.

This clone was detected only a few times. The gene calls are TRBV29-1 and TRBJ2-7; the D is unclear. Trimming left V 0 bases short and J 3 bases short, with 9 bases between. The CDR3 sequence is 13 residues long. In germline, CDR1 is SQVTM, CDR2 ANQGSEA. Written as DNA, the CDR3 is TGCAGCGTTGAAGATCGGCTAGACTACGAGCAGTACTTC. Protein: CSVEDRLDYEQYF.

The CDR3 reads CASARAGGPETQYF. CDR3 sequence (DNA): TGTGCCAGCGCCCGAGCGGGAGGGCCTGAGACCCAGTACTTC. The rearrangement uses TRBV7-3 and TRBJ2-5; 10 bases are shared with TRBD2. V was clipped by 8 bases and J by 5 bases; unmatched bases: 8. This CDR3 has 14 residues. Germline V gene sequence: CDR1 SGHTA, CDR2 FQGTGA.